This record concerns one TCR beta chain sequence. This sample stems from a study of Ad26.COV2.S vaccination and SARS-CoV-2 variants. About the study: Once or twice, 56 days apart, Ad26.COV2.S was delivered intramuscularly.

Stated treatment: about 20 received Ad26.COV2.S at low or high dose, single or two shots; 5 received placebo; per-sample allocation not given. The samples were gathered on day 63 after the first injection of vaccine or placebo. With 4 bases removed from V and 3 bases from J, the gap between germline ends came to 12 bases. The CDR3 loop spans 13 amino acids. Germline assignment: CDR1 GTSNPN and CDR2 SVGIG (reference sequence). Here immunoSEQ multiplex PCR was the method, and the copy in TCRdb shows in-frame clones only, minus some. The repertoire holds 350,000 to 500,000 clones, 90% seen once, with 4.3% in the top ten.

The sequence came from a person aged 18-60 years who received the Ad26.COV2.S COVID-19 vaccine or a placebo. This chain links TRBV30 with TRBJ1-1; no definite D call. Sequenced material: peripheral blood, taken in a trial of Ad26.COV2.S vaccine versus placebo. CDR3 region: CAWTRERDTEAFF. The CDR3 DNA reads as TGTGCCTGGACAAGAGAAAGGGACACTGAAGCTTTCTTT.